This TCR beta chain was captured in a study of shared clonotypes between healthy human individuals. Original data processing: ImmunoSEQ only sent back junction sequences with no quality scores, so filtering was done differently. Clones were read by immunoSEQ multiplex PCR, and TCRdb kept only the in-frame ones, dropping some. For V, J and clone size, that table is used; D and trimming come from the DNA. The table includes 650,000 to 750,000 clones, 72% detected once. Nashville, Tennessee was home to all donors, each a Caucasian adult. Germline values: CDR1 LNHDA, CDR2 SQIVND (reference sequence). J gave up 6 bases and V 4 bases, and 16 bases lay outside the gene matches. This CDR3 is 18 amino acids long.

This sequence originates from a woman between 25 and 40 years old in good health. Sequencing was done on a sample of memory CD4+ T cells sorted from blood. Subset given: CD45RA-negative fraction. The rearrangement uses TRBV19 and TRBJ2-5, with 11 nucleotides matching TRBD1. The CDR3 DNA is TGTGCCAGTAGTAACAGGGGACAGGGGGACGCATTTCTGAAGACCCAGTACTTC. Protein: CASSNRGQGDAFLKTQYF.